Ten or more counts support the clone carrying this TCR beta chain. The sample is drawn from a study of T cells in Graves' hyperthyroidism and ophthalmopathy. Looking at the study overall: Pretreatment peripheral blood was obtained at initial diagnosis.

The source material, RNA transcripts, was used to amplify TCR beta CDR3 regions. TCR CDR3 underwent first-round RT-PCR with the HTBI primer set. TCRdb ran MiXCR on the multiplex PCR reads and lists one entry per CDR3 protein. In the table there are roughly 300,000 distinct CDR3 sequences, 21% of which are singletons. The CDR3 runs 15 residues. Germline trimming cut 2 bases from V and 2 bases from J; bases unmatched to any gene: 5. If no ophthalmopathy progression occurred within 18 months, Graves' hyperthyroidism was stable. Participants, patients aged 18 to 65, had newly diagnosed hyperthyroidism with a duration under 2 months. The PBMCs were sourced from fresh peripheral blood (approximately 10 ml).

This sequence joins TRBV12-3 or TRBV12-4 and TRBJ2-5; 7 nucleotides agree with TRBD2. Sample: blood. The receptor was isolated from a woman in her fifties or sixties with Graves' hyperthyroidism. This CDR3 reads CASSLFGGGQETQYF. CDR3 nucleotides: TGTGCCAGCAGTTTATTTGGGGGGGGACAAGAGACCCAGTACTTC.